This TCR beta chain is from a study of T cell responses to AZD1222 COVID-19 vaccine. Data came from immunoSEQ multiplex PCR; TCRdb stores just in-frame clones and leaves some out. The sample includes around 130,000 clones, roughly 93% of them seen just once. The length of the CDR3 is 13 residues. The V gene lost 5 bases and the J gene lost 0 bases, with 7 bases spanning the gap. Germline V gene data show CDR1 as SGHTA and CDR2 as FQGTGA. On this clone itself: Its antigen is not known.

Study outcomes and limitations: Spike-specific TCRs gained breadth and depth after people received two AZD1222 doses. Mapped onto spike, vaccine-associated CD4 TCRs spanned it and were dominant at 160-218 and 743-854. A mostly white British donor set with more females was recruited, and clonal diversity was possibly underestimated.

The starting material was peripheral blood, obtained on day 0 of AZD1222 vaccination. The clonotype originates from an adult in good health. This chain connects TRBV7-3 to TRBJ1-1, with D possibly matching TRBD1 (5 bases). CDR3 region: CASSRGMNTEAFF. The CDR3 nucleotides are TGTGCCAGCAGCCGGGGGATGAACACTGAAGCTTTCTTT.